The rows below give T cell receptor beta chains drawn from one sample of a study of neoadjuvant nivolumab and ipilimumab in lung cancer. TCRdb keeps only in-frame clones here, not all; method: immunoSEQ multiplex PCR. The sample shows fewer than 4,500 clones, roughly 81% of them seen only once. Source: adjacent normal lung tissue, taken after neoadjuvant nivolumab, alone or with ipilimumab, at or shortly before surgery. The receptors shown here come from an adult with non-small cell lung cancer. The CDR3 runs from the conserved cysteine through the conserved F or W. D genes are given only for firm matches. Size tells how often a clone was seen (once, few, many) or the class of an expanded clone, and some rows leave it out.

V gene: TRBV4-3; J gene: TRBJ1-2; clone size: .; D gene: TRBD1; CDR3 protein: CASSQSAGGDYGYTF; CDR3 DNA: TGCGCCAGCAGCCAATCTGCAGGGGGCGACTATGGCTACACCTTC
V gene: TRBV5-1; J gene: TRBJ2-2; clone size: .; D gene: TRBD2; CDR3 protein: CASSFTGGSNTGELFF; CDR3 DNA: TGCGCCAGCAGTTTCACGGGGGGATCGAACACCGGGGAGCTGTTTTTT
V gene: TRBV9; J gene: TRBJ2-3; clone size: few; D gene: TRBD2; CDR3 protein: CASSAGTTSTDTQYF; CDR3 DNA: TGTGCCAGCAGCGCCGGGACTACTAGCACAGATACGCAGTATTTT
V gene: TRBV29-1; J gene: TRBJ1-1; clone size: .; D gene: .; CDR3 protein: CSVERDPGGTEAFF; CDR3 DNA: TGCAGCGTTGAAAGGGACCCTGGGGGCACTGAAGCTTTCTTT
V gene: TRBV18; J gene: TRBJ2-7; clone size: .; D gene: .; CDR3 protein: CASSPGQSEQYF; CDR3 DNA: TGTGCCAGCTCACCCGGCCAAAGCGAGCAGTACTTC
V gene: TRBV28; J gene: TRBJ1-2; clone size: .; D gene: .; CDR3 protein: CASRGPPPVDYGYTF; CDR3 DNA: TGTGCCAGCAGGGGGCCCCCTCCAGTCGACTATGGCTACACCTTC
V gene: TRBV10-3; J gene: TRBJ2-7; clone size: .; D gene: .; CDR3 protein: CAISAPGVREQYF; CDR3 DNA: TGTGCCATCAGTGCCCCGGGGGTTCGGGAGCAGTACTTC
V gene: TRBV15; J gene: TRBJ1-5; clone size: .; D gene: .; CDR3 protein: CATSRDRVGQPQHF; CDR3 DNA: TGTGCCACCAGCAGAGATAGGGTCGGCCAGCCCCAGCATTTT
V gene: TRBV28; J gene: TRBJ1-4; clone size: .; D gene: TRBD1; CDR3 protein: CASSLTGTGGEKLFF; CDR3 DNA: TGTGCCAGCAGTTTAACTGGGACAGGCGGTGAAAAACTGTTTTTT
V gene: TRBV6-5; J gene: TRBJ1-6; clone size: .; D gene: .; CDR3 protein: CASSYSGFGNSPLHF; CDR3 DNA: TGTGCCAGCAGTTACTCAGGATTTGGGAATTCACCCCTCCACTTT
V gene: TRBV5-6; J gene: TRBJ2-5; clone size: .; D gene: TRBD2; CDR3 protein: CASSSLAGGRETQYF; CDR3 DNA: TGTGCCAGCAGCTCATTAGCGGGGGGCCGAGAGACCCAGTACTTC
V gene: TRBV5-6; J gene: TRBJ2-3; clone size: .; D gene: .; CDR3 protein: CASSLDNIKQYF; CDR3 DNA: TGTGCCAGCAGCCTAGACAACATCAAGCAGTATTTT
V gene: TRBV6-6; J gene: TRBJ2-7; clone size: .; D gene: TRBD1; CDR3 protein: CASILPTGAGYEQYF; CDR3 DNA: TGTGCCAGCATCTTACCAACAGGGGCGGGCTACGAGCAGTACTTC
V gene: TRBV11-2; J gene: TRBJ2-3; clone size: .; D gene: .; CDR3 protein: CASSFTGTDTQYF; CDR3 DNA: TGTGCCAGCAGCTTCACTGGGACAGATACGCAGTATTTT
V gene: TRBV7-8; J gene: TRBJ2-7; clone size: few; D gene: .; CDR3 protein: CASSRTYEQYF; CDR3 DNA: TGTGCCAGCAGCCGAACCTACGAGCAGTACTTC
V gene: TRBV2; J gene: TRBJ1-6; clone size: .; D gene: .; CDR3 protein: CASRGAYNSPLHF; CDR3 DNA: TGTGCCAGCAGGGGGGCCTATAATTCACCCCTCCACTTT
V gene: TRBV4-3; J gene: TRBJ1-1; clone size: .; D gene: .; CDR3 protein: CASSLGQLVAGTEAFF; CDR3 DNA: TGCGCCAGCAGCCTAGGACAGTTAGTGGCGGGCACTGAAGCTTTCTTT
V gene: TRBV2; J gene: TRBJ1-2; clone size: few; D gene: TRBD1; CDR3 protein: CASSRPTTGVDYGYTF; CDR3 DNA: TGTGCCAGCAGCCGACCAACGACAGGGGTCGACTATGGCTACACCTTC
V gene: TRBV13; J gene: TRBJ1-6; clone size: few; D gene: TRBD1; CDR3 protein: CASSSRTGTSSYNSPLHF; CDR3 DNA: TGTGCCAGCAGCTCCCGGACAGGGACGAGCTCCTATAATTCACCCCTCCACTTT
V gene: TRBV18; J gene: TRBJ1-6; clone size: .; D gene: .; CDR3 protein: CASSPSDQGYSPLHF; CDR3 DNA: TGTGCCAGCTCACCATCGGATCAGGGGTATTCACCCCTCCACTTT
V gene: TRBV10-2; J gene: TRBJ1-2; clone size: large; D gene: .; CDR3 protein: CASSESSDIYGYTF; CDR3 DNA: TGCGCCAGCAGTGAGTCGTCAGATATCTATGGCTACACCTTC
V gene: TRBV5-1; J gene: TRBJ2-2; clone size: .; D gene: TRBD1; CDR3 protein: CASSLLGQFTGELFF; CDR3 DNA: TGCGCCAGCAGCTTGTTGGGACAGTTCACCGGGGAGCTGTTTTTT
V gene: TRBV10-1; J gene: TRBJ1-1; clone size: .; D gene: .; CDR3 protein: CASSESGTDSREAFF; CDR3 DNA: TGCGCCAGCAGTGAGTCGGGAACCGACTCACGTGAAGCTTTCTTT
V gene: TRBV7-9; J gene: TRBJ2-5; clone size: .; D gene: TRBD1; CDR3 protein: CASSLARGTGEETQYF; CDR3 DNA: TGTGCCAGCAGCCTTGCCCGAGGGACAGGGGAAGAGACCCAGTACTTC
V gene: TRBV4-1; J gene: TRBJ1-5; clone size: few; D gene: .; CDR3 protein: CASSLRHNSNQPQHF; CDR3 DNA: TGCGCCAGCAGCCTAAGACATAATAGCAATCAGCCCCAGCATTTT
V gene: TRBV5-1; J gene: TRBJ2-5; clone size: few; D gene: TRBD2; CDR3 protein: CASSRGLAGRKETQYF; CDR3 DNA: TGCGCCAGCAGCCGTGGACTAGCGGGGAGGAAGGAGACCCAGTACTTC
V gene: TRBV28; J gene: TRBJ1-5; clone size: few; D gene: .; CDR3 protein: CASRGSGQPQHF; CDR3 DNA: TGTGCCAGCAGGGGGTCAGGGCAGCCCCAGCATTTT
V gene: TRBV5-4; J gene: TRBJ2-3; clone size: .; D gene: TRBD1; CDR3 protein: CASSLGTGNADTQYF; CDR3 DNA: TGTGCCAGCAGCCTCGGGACAGGGAACGCAGATACGCAGTATTTT
V gene: TRBV7-2; J gene: TRBJ1-3; clone size: .; D gene: .; CDR3 protein: CASSLEGRGNTIYF; CDR3 DNA: TGTGCCAGCAGCTTAGAAGGGAGGGGAAACACCATATATTTT
V gene: TRBV6-6; J gene: TRBJ2-3; clone size: few; D gene: TRBD1; CDR3 protein: CASVSGGGADTQYF; CDR3 DNA: TGTGCCAGCGTATCAGGGGGCGGCGCAGATACGCAGTATTTT
V gene: TRBV7-9; J gene: TRBJ1-4; clone size: once; D gene: TRBD1; CDR3 protein: CASSLAGQGGEKLFF; CDR3 DNA: TGTGCCAGCAGCTTAGCTGGACAGGGGGGCGAAAAACTGTTTTTT
V gene: TRBV6-1; J gene: TRBJ1-1; clone size: .; D gene: .; CDR3 protein: CASSDRPLNTEAFF; CDR3 DNA: TGTGCCAGCAGTGACAGGCCGCTGAACACTGAAGCTTTCTTT
V gene: TRBV15; J gene: TRBJ1-2; clone size: .; D gene: TRBD1; CDR3 protein: CATSARTGMNYGYTF; CDR3 DNA: TGTGCCACCAGCGCACGGACAGGGATGAACTATGGCTACACCTTC
V gene: TRBV4-1; J gene: TRBJ1-2; clone size: .; D gene: .; CDR3 protein: CASSHGLDGYTF; CDR3 DNA: TGCGCCAGCAGCCACGGTTTAGACGGCTACACCTTC
V gene: TRBV6-5; J gene: TRBJ1-2; clone size: .; D gene: TRBD1; CDR3 protein: CASKSGQLNYGYTF; CDR3 DNA: TGTGCCAGCAAATCGGGACAGCTTAACTATGGCTACACCTTC
V gene: TRBV11-2; J gene: TRBJ2-2; clone size: few; D gene: .; CDR3 protein: CASSPLNIANTGELFF; CDR3 DNA: TGTGCCAGCAGCCCCCTAAACATCGCCAACACCGGGGAGCTGTTTTTT
V gene: TRBV5-1; J gene: TRBJ2-7; clone size: .; D gene: TRBD1; CDR3 protein: CASSLSGGRSYEQYF; CDR3 DNA: TGCGCCAGCAGCTTGTCAGGGGGTAGGTCCTACGAGCAGTACTTC
V gene: TRBV29-1; J gene: TRBJ1-4; clone size: .; D gene: .; CDR3 protein: CSVSQGSNEKLFF; CDR3 DNA: TGCAGCGTATCGCAGGGAAGTAATGAAAAACTGTTTTTT
V gene: TRBV6-5; J gene: TRBJ1-6; clone size: medium-sized; D gene: TRBD1; CDR3 protein: CASSPQGGLNSPLHF; CDR3 DNA: TGTGCCAGCAGCCCCCAGGGGGGGCTGAATTCACCCCTCCACTTT
V gene: TRBV6-1; J gene: TRBJ1-5; clone size: .; D gene: .; CDR3 protein: CASTLDSYNQPQHF; CDR3 DNA: TGTGCCAGCACGCTCGACAGCTACAATCAGCCCCAGCATTTT
V gene: TRBV4-3; J gene: TRBJ1-4; clone size: .; D gene: .; CDR3 protein: CASSQDTGSNEKLFF; CDR3 DNA: TGCGCCAGCAGCCAAGATACAGGGAGTAATGAAAAACTGTTTTTT
V gene: TRBV4-3; J gene: TRBJ2-7; clone size: .; D gene: .; CDR3 protein: CASSQERWTYEQYF; CDR3 DNA: TGCGCCAGCAGCCAAGAACGGTGGACCTACGAGCAGTACTTC
V gene: TRBV7-2; J gene: TRBJ2-6; clone size: .; D gene: .; CDR3 protein: CASSTTAGANVLTF; CDR3 DNA: TGTGCCAGCAGCACGACAGCTGGGGCCAACGTCCTGACTTTC
V gene: TRBV7-9; J gene: TRBJ2-3; clone size: .; D gene: TRBD2; CDR3 protein: CASSFSGGSTDTQYF; CDR3 DNA: TGTGCCAGCAGCTTTAGCGGGGGGAGCACAGATACGCAGTATTTT
V gene: TRBV19; J gene: TRBJ2-5; clone size: .; D gene: TRBD1; CDR3 protein: CASRPWGQGQETQYF; CDR3 DNA: TGTGCCAGTAGGCCTTGGGGACAGGGCCAAGAGACCCAGTACTTC